This T cell receptor beta chain came from a study of T cells after yellow fever vaccination. General study points: Clones from primary vaccination mostly reappeared after the booster (96% CD4, around 90% CD8).

This clonotype has only a few counts. The target antigen is unknown. TCR cDNA, made by 5'RACE template switching, carried an added universal primer site and UMIs. TCRdb re-derived calls from the 5' RACE reads in MiXCR, one entry per CDR3 protein. The sample gives about 74,000 distinct CDR3 sequences, approximately 7.7% of which show up once; roughly a third is in the top ten. This sample comprised CD8+ T cells sorted from PBMCs, obtained about 5 days after the first yellow fever vaccination. The sequence was obtained from a man aged 18 to 29 who received the YFV17D yellow fever vaccine.

The DNA for the CDR3 is TGCGCCAGCATCCCTGAGGGTTCAGCCGGGGAGCTGTTTTTT. This sequence encodes CASIPEGSAGELFF. This sequence joins TRBV5-1 and TRBJ2-2; D is perhaps TRBD2 (5 bases). Germline-derived CDR1 and CDR2 are SGHRS and YFSETQ. There are 14 residues in the CDR3. V gave up 6 bases and J gave up 6 bases, with 15 bases separating them.